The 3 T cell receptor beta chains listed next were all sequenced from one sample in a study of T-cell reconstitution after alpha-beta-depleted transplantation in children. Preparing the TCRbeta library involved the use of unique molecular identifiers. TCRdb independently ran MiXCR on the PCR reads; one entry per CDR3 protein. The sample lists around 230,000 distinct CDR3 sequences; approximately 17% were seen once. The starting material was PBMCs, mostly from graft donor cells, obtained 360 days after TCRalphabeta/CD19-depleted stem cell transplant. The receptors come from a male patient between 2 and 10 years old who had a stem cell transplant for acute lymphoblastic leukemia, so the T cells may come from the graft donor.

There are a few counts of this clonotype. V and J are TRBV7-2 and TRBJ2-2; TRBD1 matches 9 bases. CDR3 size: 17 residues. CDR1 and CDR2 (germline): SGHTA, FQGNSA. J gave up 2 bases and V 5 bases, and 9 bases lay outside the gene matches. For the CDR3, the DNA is TGTGCCAGCAGCCGTAGAGGGGGACAGGGCAACACCGGGGAGCTGTTTTTT. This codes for CASSRRGGQGNTGELFF.

Here the CDR3 reads CAWSVEDFEAFF. In DNA, the CDR3 is TGTGCCTGGAGTGTAGAGGACTTTGAAGCTTTCTTT. The chain is built from TRBV30 and TRBJ1-1; D ambiguous. Trimming took off 0 bases at V and 7 bases at J, with 9 bases between the two ends. The CDR3 totals 12 residues. Germline V gene data show CDR1 as GTSNPN and CDR2 as SVGIG (reference sequence).

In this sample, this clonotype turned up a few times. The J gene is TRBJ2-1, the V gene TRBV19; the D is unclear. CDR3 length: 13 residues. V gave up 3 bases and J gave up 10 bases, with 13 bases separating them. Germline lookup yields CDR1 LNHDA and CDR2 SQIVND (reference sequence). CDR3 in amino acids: CASSIRREDEQFF. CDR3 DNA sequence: TGTGCCAGTAGTATCCGGAGAGAGGACGAGCAGTTCTTC. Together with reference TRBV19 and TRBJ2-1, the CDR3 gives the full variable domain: DGGITQSPKYLFRKEGQNVTLSCEQNLNHDAMYWYRQDPGQGLRLIYYSQIVNDFQKGDIAEGYSVSREKKESFPLTVTSAQKNPTAFYLCASSIRREDEQFFGPGTRLTVL.